Reported below is one T cell receptor (beta chain). Its antigen is not identified. The data were obtained in a study of PD-1 blockade in mismatch repair-deficient tumors. On the study more broadly: Patients had roughly twelve mismatch repair-deficient cancer types, all previously treated and progressing.

The study, taken as a whole, reports: Tumor-resident clones, often undetectable pretreatment in blood, expanded then contracted after pembrolizumab.

The assay was immunoSEQ multiplex PCR, and TCRdb's table has in-frame clones only and misses some. The sample yields 25,000 to 30,000 clones, about 81% seen once. This specimen was PBMCs, taken before pembrolizumab treatment. The TCR was taken from an adult with mismatch repair-deficient cancer.

The CDR3 spells CASSPTGPREKLFF. CDR3 bases: TGTGCCAGCTCACCGACAGGGCCCCGTGAAAAACTGTTTTTT. This chain connects TRBV18 to TRBJ1-4; the match to TRBD1 covers 7 bases. CDR3 length: 14 amino acids. V lost 3 bases and J lost 7; bases outside the gene matches: 5. The germline gives CDR1 KGHSH, CDR2 LQKENI. Using reference TRBV18 and TRBJ1-4 for the parts outside the CDR3, the full variable domain is NAGVMQNPRHLVRRRGQEARLRCSPMKGHSHVYWYRQLPEEGLKFMVYLQKENIIDESGMPKERFSAEFPKEGPSILRIQQVVRGDSAAYFCASSPTGPREKLFFGSGTQLSVL.